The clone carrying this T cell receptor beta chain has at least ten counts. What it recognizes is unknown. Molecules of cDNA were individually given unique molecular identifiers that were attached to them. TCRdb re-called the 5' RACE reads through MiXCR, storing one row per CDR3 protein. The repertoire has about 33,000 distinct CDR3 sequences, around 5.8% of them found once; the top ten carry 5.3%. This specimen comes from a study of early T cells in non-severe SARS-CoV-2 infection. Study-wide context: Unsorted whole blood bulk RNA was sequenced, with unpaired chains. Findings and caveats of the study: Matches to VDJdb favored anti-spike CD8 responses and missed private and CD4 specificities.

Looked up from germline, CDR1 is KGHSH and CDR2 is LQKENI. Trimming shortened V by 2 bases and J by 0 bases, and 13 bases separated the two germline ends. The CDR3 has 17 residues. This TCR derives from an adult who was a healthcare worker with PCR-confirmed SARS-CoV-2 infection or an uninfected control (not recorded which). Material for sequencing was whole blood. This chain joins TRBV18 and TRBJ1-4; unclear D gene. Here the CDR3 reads CASSPRELRSTNEKLFF. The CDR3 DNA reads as TGTGCCAGCTCACCAAGGGAACTGAGGTCAACTAATGAAAAACTGTTTTTT.